This T cell receptor (beta chain) was captured by sequencing in a study of blood T cells in healthy people across ages (dated by TCRdb to the mid-2010s). Background on the whole study: In model experiments, roughly one uniquely barcoded TCR beta cDNA molecule per two T cells was captured by template switching. Using deep sequencing normalized with unique cDNA molecular identifiers, the study measured how TCR beta repertoire diversity changes with age. The donors were split into four age groups: young (average 16 years), middle-aged (more than 35), aged (approximately 60) and long-lived (about 82). Donors of different ages were randomly distributed across sequencing lanes to avoid experimental bias. Two additional independent replicas of 1 million unique cDNA reads from the same blood draw were analyzed for two donors (one aged 18 to 30 and one aged 80 or older). Results and caveats for the whole study, not just this receptor: The CMV infection status of donors was not known, potentially confounding age-related changes in expanded clonotypes. Since profiling was done on bulk unsorted PBMCs, naive and antigen-experienced compartments could not be conclusively compared. Compared with the aged group, the long-lived group had more naive CD4+ T cells, fewer expanded clones and increased TCR diversity, a pattern suggesting age selection. A strong correlation was found between observed TCR beta diversity and the percentage of naive T cells measured by flow cytometry. Estimates of total diversity based on one million sequenced T cells were regarded as lower bounds and as underestimates. Observed TCR beta diversity per million T cells fell roughly linearly with age, and a significant reduction was already apparent by age around 40.

Comments on this clonotype: Its binding antigen is unknown. Within one base of it there is no much larger clone, and no base qualities were kept.

Donors were 35 to 40 systemically healthy Caucasian individuals from Russia aged about 6 to 100 years. Approximately 9.3 milliliters of peripheral blood were collected from each donor into EDTA-treated Vacutainer tubes. Ficoll-Paque density-gradient centrifugation was used to isolate PBMCs, with at least 6 million per sample. Total RNA, at least 6 micrograms per sample, was extracted from PBMCs with Trizol reagent. Naive CD45RAhigh/CD27high T cell percentages were measured by flow cytometry on a PBMC aliquot from every donor. Library method: 5' RACE. The instrument given in TCRdb is Illumina HiSeq 2500. A second PCR of about 7 to 12 cycles was run with a J-beta primer mix and a sample-barcoded 5' primer. Each TCR beta cDNA molecule received a unique molecular identifier from a template-switch 5' adaptor carrying 12 random nucleotides. Each sample yielded at least 3 million CDR3-containing paired-end reads. The Mint cDNA synthesis kit, primed by a TRBC-specific oligonucleotide, was used to synthesize first-strand cDNA from all RNA. Following uracil-DNA glycosylase treatment, a first 18-cycle PCR with universal primers M1SS and BC2_uni_R was performed on all cDNA. Per the authors' processing: For normalization, 1 million high-quality reads, each with a distinct molecular identifier, were randomly selected from each sample. Instead of being binned into consensus sequences, reads with shared molecular identifiers were discarded. CDR3 identification, clonotype clustering and error correction used MiTCR with a Q25 quality threshold and the strictest error-elimination algorithm. Lower-bound total TCR beta diversity was estimated with a nonparametric unseen species model using Euler transformation. In-frame beta chains were kept once TCRdb had trimmed the public reads at Q25 with fastp and called clones with MiXCR. For every CDR3 protein sequence, its rows merge into one entry that carries the most common genes and DNA. The V and J calls follow TCRdb's processing rather than the paper's. In this sample the table shows about 1.8 million distinct CDR3 sequences, around half of which occur a single time. About 2.1% of the sample is held by the ten biggest clonotypes.

The origin of this receptor is a woman in her forties in good health. The material sequenced was blood.

The CDR3 is CASSLYVGGRVNEKLFF. The nucleotide sequence is TGTGCCAGCAGCCTTTACGTGGGCGGCAGAGTTAATGAAAAACTGTTTTTT. The sequence is built from TRBV4-2 and TRBJ1-4; the D gene identity is not certain. The germline V gene gives CDR1 as LGHNA and CDR2 as YNFKEQ. V is clipped by 4 bases and J by 4 bases, and the sequence between their germline boundaries is 19 bases long. The CDR3 runs 17 amino acids, cysteine and phenylalanine included. The CDR3 DNA has 51 bases and is translated from base 1.